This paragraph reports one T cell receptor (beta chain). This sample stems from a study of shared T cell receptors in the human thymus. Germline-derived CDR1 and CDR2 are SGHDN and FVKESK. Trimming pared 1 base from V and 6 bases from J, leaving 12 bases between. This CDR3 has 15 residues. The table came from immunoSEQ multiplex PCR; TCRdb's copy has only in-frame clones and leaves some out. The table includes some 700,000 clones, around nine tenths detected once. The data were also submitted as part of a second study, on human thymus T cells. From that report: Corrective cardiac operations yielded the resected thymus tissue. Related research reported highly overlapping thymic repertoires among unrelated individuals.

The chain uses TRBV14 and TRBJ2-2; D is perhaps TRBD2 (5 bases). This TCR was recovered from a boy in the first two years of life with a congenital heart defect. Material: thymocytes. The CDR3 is CASSQGAGMAGELFF. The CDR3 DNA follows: TGTGCCAGCAGCCAAGGGGCCGGGATGGCCGGGGAGCTGTTTTTT.